This TCR beta chain was sequenced during a study of CD8 T cells in ankylosing spondylitis. The CDR3 runs 13 residues. Trimming pared 7 bases from V and 2 bases from J, leaving 6 bases between. Germline CDR1 SEHNR, CDR2 FQNEAQ (reference sequence). As for this clonotype: What it recognizes is unknown.

Findings and limits, study-wide: Seemingly distinctive of ankylosing spondylitis blood was a TCR beta motif formed by eight highly homologous variants. Those disease-linked clones were CD8+; they were also relatively rare in peripheral blood.

TCRdb independently ran MiXCR on the 5' RACE reads; one entry per CDR3 protein. The table records about 96,000 distinct CDR3 sequences, 27% of them present only once. The sequence was collected from a male donor with ankylosing spondylitis or in good health (not recorded which). The sequencing sample was made of blood, either unsorted or a sorted T cell fraction (not recorded which). V is TRBV7-9 and J is TRBJ2-6; D gene unclear. CDR3 nucleotide sequence: TGTGCCAGCAAGGGAACTGGGGCCAACGTCCTGACTTTC. Translated, it gives CASKGTGANVLTF.